The T cell receptor (beta chain) described here comes from a study of cytomegalovirus exposure and HLA in healthy donors. Study-level points and caveats: Earlier findings revealed that most TCR beta V segments proved productive either about 87% or about 30% of the time.

The study ran its PCR with 60 Vbeta and 13 Jbeta primers. Sequencing was performed with immunoSEQ multiplex PCR; in TCRdb, only in-frame clones are kept and a portion is missing. Of 100,000 or so clones in the sample, roughly three fifths were seen once. The CDR3 runs to 14 residues. Germline loops: CDR1 LGHNA, CDR2 YNFKEQ. The V and J ends lost 3 bases and 1 base, in that order; junction bases with no gene match: 1. Comment on this clone: What it binds is not known.

Sequencing was performed on PBMCs. The TCR originated in a man aged 30 to 45 in good health and CMV-seropositive. The chain combines TRBV4-2 with TRBJ2-3; TRBD2 matches 7 bases. The DNA of the CDR3 is TGTGCCAGCAGCCACAGCGGGGGCACAGATACGCAGTATTTT. Its translation is CASSHSGGTDTQYF.